A selection of T cell receptor beta chains follows, all from one sample in a study of cytomegalovirus exposure and HLA in healthy donors. The method was immunoSEQ multiplex PCR; TCRdb's version includes in-frame clones alone and lacks a portion of them. This sample has 130,000 or so clones; roughly nine tenths occur once, and the top ten carry about 3%. The sequencing sample was made of PBMCs. The origin of the receptors is a man aged 30 to 39 in good health and CMV-seronegative. Each CDR3 is given with its conserved first and last residue. D genes are given only for firm matches. Rows may omit the clone size; those that give it use once, few, many or a size class.

clone size	D gene	V gene	J gene	CDR3 protein	CDR3 DNA
.	TRBD1	TRBV7-9	TRBJ1-5	CASSPTGVGNQPQHF	TGTGCCAGCAGCCCAACAGGGGTGGGCAATCAGCCCCAGCATTTT
once	TRBD1	TRBV7-2	TRBJ2-7	CASSLAGSGTDYEQYF	TGTGCCAGCAGCTTAGCGGGATCCGGGACAGACTACGAGCAGTACTTC
once	TRBD1	TRBV6-4	TRBJ1-5	CASSHTDRGSLSNQPQHF	TGTGCCAGCAGCCACACGGACAGGGGAAGTTTAAGCAATCAGCCCCAGCATTTT
.	TRBD1	TRBV4-2	TRBJ2-7	CASSQDSGTGGYEQYF	TGTGCCAGCAGCCAAGATTCGGGGACAGGGGGCTACGAGCAGTACTTC
.	TRBD2	TRBV9	TRBJ2-3	CASSVYPGTSGGWADTQYF	TGTGCCAGCAGCGTCTACCCCGGGACTAGCGGGGGGTGGGCAGATACGCAGTATTTT
.	.	TRBV7-9	TRBJ2-7	CASSLPLQGQNEQYF	TGTGCCAGCAGCTTACCGCTACAGGGTCAAAACGAGCAGTACTTC
.	TRBD2	TRBV15	TRBJ2-7	CATSSPSGGSYEQYF	TGTGCCACCAGCAGTCCTAGCGGGGGCTCCTACGAGCAGTACTTC
.	TRBD1	TRBV19	TRBJ1-6	CASKGARYNSPLHF	TGTGCCAGTAAGGGGGCGCGCTATAATTCACCCCTCCACTTT
.	.	TRBV18	TRBJ1-1	CASSAGANTEAFF	TGTGCCAGCTCAGCAGGGGCCAACACTGAAGCTTTCTTT
.	.	TRBV6-6	TRBJ2-4	CASSYLAGQAKNIQYF	TGTGCCAGCAGTTACTTGGCAGGGCAAGCCAAAAACATTCAGTACTTC
.	TRBD1	TRBV27	TRBJ1-1	CASSSITGGVTEAFF	TGTGCCAGCAGTTCGATTACAGGGGGTGTTACTGAAGCTTTCTTT
.	.	TRBV6-1	TRBJ2-1	CATLRRVDEQFF	TGTGCCACCCTCCGCCGCGTGGATGAGCAGTTCTTC
few	.	TRBV4-3	TRBJ1-6	CASSQDESVSSYNSPLHF	TGCGCCAGCAGCCAAGATGAGTCGGTTAGCTCCTATAATTCACCCCTCCACTTT
.	TRBD1	TRBV12-5	TRBJ2-3	CASGPRTGGKDTQYF	TGTGCTAGTGGTCCCCGGACAGGGGGCAAAGATACGCAGTATTTT
.	TRBD2	TRBV19	TRBJ2-1	CASTPRGGGDEQFF	TGTGCCAGCACCCCTCGGGGGGGCGGCGATGAGCAGTTCTTC
.	TRBD1	TRBV29-1	TRBJ2-3	CSVVWTGGSRDTQYF	TGCAGCGTTGTATGGACAGGGGGCTCCAGGGATACGCAGTATTTT
.	.	TRBV29-1	TRBJ2-2	CSVLNSDTGELFF	TGCAGCGTCCTTAATTCGGACACCGGGGAGCTGTTTTTT
.	.	TRBV5-1	TRBJ1-1	CASTLFGGVTEAFF	TGCGCCAGCACATTATTTGGAGGGGTAACTGAAGCTTTCTTT
.	.	TRBV7-2	TRBJ2-5	CASSLADSWETQYF	TGTGCCAGCAGCTTAGCGGACTCTTGGGAGACCCAGTACTTC
.	.	TRBV6-5	TRBJ1-2	CASSSQLGYGYTF	TGTGCCAGCAGTTCACAGTTAGGCTATGGCTACACCTTC
.	TRBD1	TRBV11-3	TRBJ2-3	CASSLRGQADTQYF	TGTGCCAGCAGCTTGAGGGGGCAGGCAGATACGCAGTATTTT
.	.	TRBV7-3	TRBJ2-3	CASSLGLSTDTQYF	TGTGCCAGCAGCTTAGGACTTAGCACAGATACGCAGTATTTT
.	.	TRBV6-5	TRBJ2-3	CASKPARFMADTQYF	TGTGCCAGCAAACCAGCGCGTTTTATGGCGGATACGCAGTATTTT
.	.	TRBV19	TRBJ1-1	CASSIDPPGFTEAFF	TGTGCCAGTAGTATAGATCCTCCGGGTTTTACTGAAGCTTTCTTT
.	TRBD2	TRBV5-1	TRBJ2-1	CASSSPPGGIRGYNEQFF	TGCGCCAGCTCTTCTCCACCGGGAGGTATACGCGGGTACAATGAGCAGTTCTTC
.	.	TRBV28	TRBJ2-7	CAIELQGTYEQYF	TGTGCCATTGAGTTACAGGGTACCTACGAGCAGTACTTC
.	.	TRBV28	TRBJ2-4	CASSLGTNKNIQYF	TGTGCCAGCAGTTTAGGGACAAACAAAAACATTCAGTACTTC
.	.	TRBV18	TRBJ2-1	CASSPRSRAYNEQFF	TGTGCCAGCTCACCACGGAGCAGGGCCTACAATGAGCAGTTCTTC
.	.	TRBV5-4	TRBJ1-2	CASSFGNRRYGYTF	TGTGCCAGCAGCTTTGGGAACAGGCGCTATGGCTACACCTTC
.	.	TRBV25-1	TRBJ2-4	CASSDFGINIQYF	TGTGCCAGCAGTGACTTCGGGATAAACATTCAGTACTTC
.	TRBD2	TRBV29-1	TRBJ2-5	CSAAGLAETQYF	TGCAGCGCAGCGGGACTAGCCGAGACCCAGTACTTC
once	TRBD2	TRBV14	TRBJ2-1	CASSRGLVNEQFF	TGTGCCAGCAGCCGAGGACTAGTGAATGAGCAGTTCTTC
.	.	TRBV19	TRBJ2-7	CASKQVAGWSYEQYF	TGTGCCAGTAAGCAGGTGGCAGGGTGGTCCTACGAGCAGTACTTC
.	.	TRBV7-9	TRBJ1-2	CASSPTLGGYGYTF	TGTGCCAGCAGCCCAACCCTAGGGGGCTATGGCTACACCTTC
.	.	TRBV15	TRBJ1-1	CATSRVYTEAFF	TGTGCCACCAGCAGAGTCTACACTGAAGCTTTCTTT
.	.	TRBV18	TRBJ1-4	CASSPHAGGNEKLFF	TGTGCCAGCTCACCACACGCGGGGGGAAATGAAAAACTGTTTTTT
.	TRBD1	TRBV7-8	TRBJ2-7	CASSQPGQGIYEQYF	TGTGCCAGCAGCCAGCCGGGACAGGGGATTTACGAGCAGTACTTC
.	.	TRBV7-8	TRBJ2-2	CASSLDFTGELFF	TGTGCCAGCAGCTTGGACTTTACCGGGGAGCTGTTTTTT
.	.	TRBV7-9	TRBJ2-7	CASTSTYWEEQYF	TGTGCCAGCACCTCAACCTACTGGGAGGAGCAGTACTTC
.	TRBD1	TRBV6-5	TRBJ1-2	CASSYSGTGEAVGYTF	TGTGCCAGCAGTTACTCGGGGACAGGGGAGGCGGTCGGCTACACCTTC
.	TRBD1	TRBV6-1	TRBJ2-5	CASSDYRGRETQYF	TGTGCCAGCAGTGACTACAGGGGGCGGGAGACCCAGTACTTC
few	.	TRBV20-1	TRBJ1-6	CSARKLTEIHF	TGCAGTGCTAGGAAGCTGACAGAAATCCACTTT